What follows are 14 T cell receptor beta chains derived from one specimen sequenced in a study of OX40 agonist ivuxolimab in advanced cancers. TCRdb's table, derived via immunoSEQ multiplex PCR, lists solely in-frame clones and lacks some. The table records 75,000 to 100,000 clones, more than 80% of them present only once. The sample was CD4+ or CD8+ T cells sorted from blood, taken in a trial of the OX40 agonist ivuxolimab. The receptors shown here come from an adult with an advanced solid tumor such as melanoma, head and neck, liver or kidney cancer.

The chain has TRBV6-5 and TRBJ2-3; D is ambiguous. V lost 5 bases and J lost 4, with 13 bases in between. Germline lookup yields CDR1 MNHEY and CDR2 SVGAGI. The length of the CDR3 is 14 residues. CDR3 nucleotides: TGTGCCAGCAGTCCCCAGGTCGTGGCAGATACGCAGTATTTT. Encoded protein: CASSPQVVADTQYF.

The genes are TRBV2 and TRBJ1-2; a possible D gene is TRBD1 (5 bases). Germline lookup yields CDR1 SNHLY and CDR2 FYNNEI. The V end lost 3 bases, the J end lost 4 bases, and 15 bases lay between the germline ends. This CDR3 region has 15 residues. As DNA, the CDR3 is TGTGCCAGCAGTGAGGGGCAGGGTTTGGGCTATGGCTACACCTTC. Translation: CASSEGQGLGYGYTF.

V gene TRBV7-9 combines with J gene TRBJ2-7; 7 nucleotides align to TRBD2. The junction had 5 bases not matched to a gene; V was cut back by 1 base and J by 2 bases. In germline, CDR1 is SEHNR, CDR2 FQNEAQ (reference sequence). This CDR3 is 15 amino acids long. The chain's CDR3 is CASSLVLANTYEQYF. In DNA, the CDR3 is TGTGCCAGCAGCTTAGTACTAGCGAATACCTACGAGCAGTACTTC.

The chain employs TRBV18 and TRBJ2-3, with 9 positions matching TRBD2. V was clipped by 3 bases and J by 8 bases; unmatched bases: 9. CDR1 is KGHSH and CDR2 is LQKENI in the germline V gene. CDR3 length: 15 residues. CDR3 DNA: TGTGCCAGCTCACCGGGAATGACTAGCGGCAGTACGCAGTATTTT. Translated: CASSPGMTSGSTQYF.

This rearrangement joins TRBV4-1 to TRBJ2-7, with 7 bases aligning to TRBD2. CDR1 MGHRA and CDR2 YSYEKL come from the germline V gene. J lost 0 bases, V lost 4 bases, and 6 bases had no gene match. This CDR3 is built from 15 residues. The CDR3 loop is CASSPWGGTSYEQYF. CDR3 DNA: TGCGCCAGCAGCCCCTGGGGAGGGACCTCCTACGAGCAGTACTTC.

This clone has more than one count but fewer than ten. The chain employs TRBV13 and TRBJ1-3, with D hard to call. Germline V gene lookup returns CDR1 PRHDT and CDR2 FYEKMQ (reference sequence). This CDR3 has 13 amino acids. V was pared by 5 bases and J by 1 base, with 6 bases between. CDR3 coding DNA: TGTGCCAGCAGCAGGGAGTCTGGAAACACCATATATTTT. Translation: CASSRESGNTIYF.

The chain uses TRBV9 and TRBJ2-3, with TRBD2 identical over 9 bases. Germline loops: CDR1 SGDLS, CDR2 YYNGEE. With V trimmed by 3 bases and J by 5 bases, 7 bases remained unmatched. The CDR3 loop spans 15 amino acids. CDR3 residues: CASSAGGGAVDTQYF. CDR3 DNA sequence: TGTGCCAGCAGCGCCGGCGGGGGGGCCGTAGATACGCAGTATTTT.

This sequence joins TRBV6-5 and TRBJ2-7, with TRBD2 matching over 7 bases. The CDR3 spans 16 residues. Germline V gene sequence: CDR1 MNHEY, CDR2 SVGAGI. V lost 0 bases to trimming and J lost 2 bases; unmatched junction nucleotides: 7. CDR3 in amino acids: CASSYSGETSTYEQYF. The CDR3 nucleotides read TGTGCCAGCAGTTACTCGGGCGAGACTAGCACCTACGAGCAGTACTTC.

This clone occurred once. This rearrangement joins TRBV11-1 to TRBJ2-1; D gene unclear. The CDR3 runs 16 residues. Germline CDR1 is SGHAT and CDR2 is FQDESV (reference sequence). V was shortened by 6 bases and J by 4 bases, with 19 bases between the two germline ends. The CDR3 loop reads CASRVGRADVYNEQFF. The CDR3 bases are TGTGCCAGCAGAGTCGGAAGAGCCGATGTATACAATGAGCAGTTCTTC. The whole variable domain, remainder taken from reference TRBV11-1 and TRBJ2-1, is EAEVAQSPRYKITEKSQAVAFWCDPISGHATLYWYRQILGQGPELLVQFQDESVVDDSQLPKDRFSAERLKGVDSTLKIQPAELGDSAMYLCASRVGRADVYNEQFFGPGTRLTVL.

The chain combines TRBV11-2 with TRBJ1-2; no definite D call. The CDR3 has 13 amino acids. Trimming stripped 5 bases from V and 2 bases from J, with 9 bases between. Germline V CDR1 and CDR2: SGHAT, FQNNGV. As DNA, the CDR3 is TGTGCCAGCAGCCCCAGAGGGAACTATGGCTACACCTTC. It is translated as CASSPRGNYGYTF.

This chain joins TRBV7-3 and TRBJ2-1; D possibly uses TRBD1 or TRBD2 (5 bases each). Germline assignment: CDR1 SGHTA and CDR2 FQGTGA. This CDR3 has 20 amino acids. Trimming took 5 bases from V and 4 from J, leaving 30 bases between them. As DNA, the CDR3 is TGTGCCAGCAGCCTCAACAGGATTCGGGATACTTCTTCGGGATACAATGAGCAGTTCTTC. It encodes CASSLNRIRDTSSGYNEQFF.

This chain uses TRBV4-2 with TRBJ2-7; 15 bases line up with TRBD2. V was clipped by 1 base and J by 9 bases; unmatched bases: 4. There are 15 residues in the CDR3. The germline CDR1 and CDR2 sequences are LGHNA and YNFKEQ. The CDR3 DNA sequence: TGTGCCAGCAGCCAAGCGGGACTAGCGGGAGGCGGGCAGTACTTC. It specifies CASSQAGLAGGGQYF.

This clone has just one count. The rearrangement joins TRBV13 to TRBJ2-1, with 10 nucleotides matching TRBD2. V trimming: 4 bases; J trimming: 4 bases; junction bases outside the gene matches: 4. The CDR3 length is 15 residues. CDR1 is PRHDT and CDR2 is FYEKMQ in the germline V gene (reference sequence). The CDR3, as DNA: TGTGCCAGCAGCTCCGGGACTAGCGAGTACAATGAGCAGTTCTTC. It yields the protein CASSSGTSEYNEQFF.

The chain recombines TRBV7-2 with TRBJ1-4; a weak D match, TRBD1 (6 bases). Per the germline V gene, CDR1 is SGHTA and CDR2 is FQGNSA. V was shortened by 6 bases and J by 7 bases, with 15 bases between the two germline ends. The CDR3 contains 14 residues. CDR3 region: CASRLEATGEKLFF. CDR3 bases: TGTGCCAGCAGGTTGGAGGCGACAGGTGAAAAACTGTTTTTT.